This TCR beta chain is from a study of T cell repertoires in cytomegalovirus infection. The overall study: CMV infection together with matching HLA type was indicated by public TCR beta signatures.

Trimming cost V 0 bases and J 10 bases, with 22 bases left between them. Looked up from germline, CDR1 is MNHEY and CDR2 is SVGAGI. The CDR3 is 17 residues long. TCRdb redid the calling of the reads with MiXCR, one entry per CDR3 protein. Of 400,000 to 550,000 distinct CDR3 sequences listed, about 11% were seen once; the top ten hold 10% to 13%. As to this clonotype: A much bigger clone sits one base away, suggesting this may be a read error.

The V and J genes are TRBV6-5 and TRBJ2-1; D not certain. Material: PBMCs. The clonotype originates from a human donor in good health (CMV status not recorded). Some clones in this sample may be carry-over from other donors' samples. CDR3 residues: CASSYSFYRVSSYEQFF. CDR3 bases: TGTGCCAGCAGTTACTCTTTTTACCGGGTGAGCTCCTACGAGCAGTTCTTC.